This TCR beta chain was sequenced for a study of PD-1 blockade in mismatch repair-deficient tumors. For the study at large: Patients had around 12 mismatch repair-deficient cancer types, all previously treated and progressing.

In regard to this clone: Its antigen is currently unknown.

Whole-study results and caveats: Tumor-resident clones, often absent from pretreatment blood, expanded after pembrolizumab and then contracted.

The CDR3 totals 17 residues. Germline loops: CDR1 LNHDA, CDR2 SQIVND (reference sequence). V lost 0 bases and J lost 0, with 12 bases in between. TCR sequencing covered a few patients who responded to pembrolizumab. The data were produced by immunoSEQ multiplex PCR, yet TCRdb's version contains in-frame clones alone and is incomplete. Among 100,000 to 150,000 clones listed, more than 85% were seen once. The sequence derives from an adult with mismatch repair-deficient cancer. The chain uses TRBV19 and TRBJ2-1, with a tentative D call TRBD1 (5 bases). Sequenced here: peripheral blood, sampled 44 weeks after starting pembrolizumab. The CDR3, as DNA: TGTGCCAGTAGTATAGAAGGGGATACCAGCTCCTACAATGAGCAGTTCTTC. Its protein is CASSIEGDTSSYNEQFF. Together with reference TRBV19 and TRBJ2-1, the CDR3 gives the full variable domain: DGGITQSPKYLFRKEGQNVTLSCEQNLNHDAMYWYRQDPGQGLRLIYYSQIVNDFQKGDIAEGYSVSREKKESFPLTVTSAQKNPTAFYLCASSIEGDTSSYNEQFFGPGTRLTVL.